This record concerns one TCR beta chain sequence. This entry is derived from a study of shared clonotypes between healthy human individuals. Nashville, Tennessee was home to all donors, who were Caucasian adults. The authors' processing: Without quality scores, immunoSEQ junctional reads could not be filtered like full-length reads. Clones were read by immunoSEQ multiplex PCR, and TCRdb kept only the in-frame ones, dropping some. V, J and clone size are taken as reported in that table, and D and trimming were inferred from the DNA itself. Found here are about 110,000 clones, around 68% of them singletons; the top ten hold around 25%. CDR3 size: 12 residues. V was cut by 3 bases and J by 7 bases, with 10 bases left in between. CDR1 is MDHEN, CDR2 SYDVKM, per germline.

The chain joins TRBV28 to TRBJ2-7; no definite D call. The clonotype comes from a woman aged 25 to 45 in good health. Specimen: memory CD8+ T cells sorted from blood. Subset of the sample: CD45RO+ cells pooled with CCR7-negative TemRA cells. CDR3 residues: CASSLGLLEQYF. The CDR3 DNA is TGTGCCAGCAGTTTGGGCTTGCTGGAGCAGTACTTC. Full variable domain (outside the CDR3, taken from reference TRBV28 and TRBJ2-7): DVKVTQSSRYLVKRTGEKVFLECVQDMDHENMFWYRQDPGLGLRLIYFSYDVKMKEKGDIPEGYSVSREKKERFSLILESASTNQTSMYLCASSLGLLEQYFGPGTRLTVT.